This T cell receptor (beta chain) appears in the sequencing data of a study of radiation and T cells in renal cell carcinoma. The study's findings and limits: From baseline, blood top tumor clonotypes peaked at 2 weeks post-radiation. Baseline intratumoral clonotype presence is unknown without pretreatment biopsies.

Time point noted: blood 2 weeks post-SBRT. Regarding treatment: 15 Gy SBRT to primary tumor, nephrectomy 4 weeks later. Points on this clone: The antigen remains undetermined.

The protocol was immunoSEQ multiplex PCR, while the TCRdb copy is restricted to in-frame clones and leaves out a portion. The sample includes some 120,000 clones, about 81% of them seen just once. This clonotype originated in a man in his fifties or sixties with renal cell carcinoma. The starting material was blood, obtained from a patient whose treatment included radiotherapy and nephrectomy.

The CDR3 bases are TGCGCCAGCAGCTTGGATACTAGCGGGATGTACGAGCAGTACTTC. Protein product: CASSLDTSGMYEQYF. The chain is built from TRBV5-1 and TRBJ2-7; 10 positions match TRBD2. With V trimmed by 0 bases and J by 4 bases, 4 bases remained unmatched. The germline CDR1 and CDR2 sequences are SGHRS and YFSETQ. The CDR3 contains 15 residues.